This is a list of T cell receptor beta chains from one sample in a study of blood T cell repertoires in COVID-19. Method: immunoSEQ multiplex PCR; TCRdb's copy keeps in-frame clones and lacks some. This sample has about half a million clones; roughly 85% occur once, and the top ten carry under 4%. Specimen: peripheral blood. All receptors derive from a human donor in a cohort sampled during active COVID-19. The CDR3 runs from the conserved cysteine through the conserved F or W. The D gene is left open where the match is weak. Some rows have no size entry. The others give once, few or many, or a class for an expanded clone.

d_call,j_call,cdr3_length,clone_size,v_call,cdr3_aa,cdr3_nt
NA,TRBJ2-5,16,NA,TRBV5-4,CASSLGREASQETQYF,TGTGCCAGCAGCTTGGGCAGGGAGGCTAGCCAAGAGACCCAGTACTTC
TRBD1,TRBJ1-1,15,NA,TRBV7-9,CASSFSGGRGTEAFF,TGTGCCAGCAGCTTTTCAGGGGGCAGGGGCACTGAAGCTTTCTTT
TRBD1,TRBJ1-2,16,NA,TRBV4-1,CASSPPGQGALIGYTF,TGCGCCAGCAGCCCTCCGGGACAGGGGGCGCTTATTGGCTACACCTTC
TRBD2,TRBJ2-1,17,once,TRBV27,CASSLSSSGAGLNEQFF,TGTGCCAGCAGTTTATCGTCTAGCGGAGCGGGCCTCAATGAGCAGTTCTTC
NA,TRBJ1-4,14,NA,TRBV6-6,CASSRDTFNEKLFF,TGTGCCAGCAGTAGAGACACCTTTAATGAAAAACTGTTTTTT
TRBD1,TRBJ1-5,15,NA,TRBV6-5,CASSSGQNSNQPQHF,TGTGCCAGCAGTTCGGGACAGAATAGCAATCAGCCCCAGCATTTT
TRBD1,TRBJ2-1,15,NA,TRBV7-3,CASSITGDGYNEQFF,TGTGCCAGCAGCATCACAGGGGACGGCTACAATGAGCAGTTCTTC
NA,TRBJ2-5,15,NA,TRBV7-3,CASSLTSGSDETQYF,TGTGCCAGCAGCTTAACTTCCGGGAGTGACGAGACCCAGTACTTC
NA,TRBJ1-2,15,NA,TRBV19,CASSSQGSATYGYTF,TGTGCCAGTAGTAGCCAGGGGTCCGCAACCTATGGCTACACCTTC
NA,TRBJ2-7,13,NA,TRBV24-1,CATSDPFSYEQYF,TGTGCCACCAGTGACCCCTTCTCCTACGAGCAGTACTTC
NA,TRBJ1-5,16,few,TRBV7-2,CASSFEAAYSNQPQHF,TGTGCCAGCAGCTTTGAGGCAGCTTATAGCAATCAGCCCCAGCATTTT
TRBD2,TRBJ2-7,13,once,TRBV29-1,CSASGPFSYEQYF,TGCAGCGCTAGCGGACCTTTCTCCTACGAGCAGTACTTC
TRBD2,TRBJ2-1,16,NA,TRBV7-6,CASSSPLAGGPNEQFF,TGTGCCAGCAGCTCCCCACTAGCGGGAGGGCCCAATGAGCAGTTCTTC
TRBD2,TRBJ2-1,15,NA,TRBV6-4,CASSDGGSGSDEQFF,TGTGCCAGCAGTGACGGAGGTAGCGGGAGCGATGAGCAGTTCTTC
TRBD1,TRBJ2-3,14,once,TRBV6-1,CASSESGTGGAQYF,TGTGCCAGCAGTGAATCCGGGACAGGGGGCGCGCAGTATTTT
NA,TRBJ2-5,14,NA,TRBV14,CASSQAGAYLTQYF,TGTGCCAGCAGCCAAGCAGGGGCCTATCTGACCCAGTACTTC
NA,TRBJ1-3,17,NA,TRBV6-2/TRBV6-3,CASSPNEGVTSGNTIYF,TGTGCCAGCAGCCCTAACGAGGGGGTCACCTCTGGAAACACCATATATTTT